These T cell receptor beta chains were read from a single sample in a study of OX40 agonist ivuxolimab in advanced cancers. Sequencing used immunoSEQ multiplex PCR; TCRdb keeps in-frame clones, though not all of them. This table has roughly 71,000 clones, 84% appearing once. The sequenced sample was CD4+ or CD8+ T cells sorted from blood, obtained in a trial of the OX40 agonist ivuxolimab. These receptors were collected from an adult with an advanced solid tumor such as melanoma, head and neck, liver or kidney cancer. The CDR3 runs from the conserved cysteine through the conserved F or W. The D gene is left open where the match is weak. Size is omitted from some rows. Given values are once, few, many or a class for expanded clones.

d_gene	v_gene	abundance	j_gene	CDR3aa	CDR3nt
.	TRBV7-2	once	TRBJ2-1	CASSLAGGVDIGQFF	TGTGCCAGCAGCTTAGCGGGCGGGGTCGACATCGGGCAGTTCTTC
.	TRBV5-1	.	TRBJ2-3	CASSLMLSTTDTQYF	TGCGCCAGCAGCTTGATGTTGTCCACTACAGATACGCAGTATTTT
TRBD1	TRBV7-9	.	TRBJ1-2	CASSRGQGISNYGYTF	TGTGCCAGCAGTAGGGGACAGGGAATATCTAACTATGGCTACACCTTC
.	TRBV30	.	TRBJ1-3	CAWSLRNTIYF	TGTGCCTGGAGTCTAAGAAACACCATATATTTT
.	TRBV7-9	.	TRBJ1-4	CASSSYEKLFF	TGTGCCAGCAGCTCCTATGAAAAACTGTTTTTT
TRBD1	TRBV2	once	TRBJ2-5	CASTYGAGGTETQYF	TGTGCCAGCACTTATGGGGCAGGGGGCACAGAGACCCAGTACTTC
.	TRBV6-5	.	TRBJ1-2	CASSPDRRVSYGYTF	TGTGCCAGCAGCCCTGACAGGAGGGTTTCCTATGGCTACACCTTC
.	TRBV5-1	.	TRBJ2-1	CASSLYFGTHQDEQFF	TGCGCCAGCAGCTTGTATTTCGGGACCCACCAGGATGAGCAGTTCTTC
.	TRBV5-1	.	TRBJ2-7	CASSLGTATYEQYF	TGCGCCAGCAGCCTCGGGACCGCAACCTACGAGCAGTACTTC
TRBD2	TRBV7-9	.	TRBJ2-1	CASCPGLAGINEQFF	TGTGCCAGCTGTCCAGGACTAGCGGGGATCAATGAGCAGTTCTTC
TRBD2	TRBV2	.	TRBJ2-7	CASSAAGGPWKQYF	TGTGCCAGCAGTGCGGCGGGAGGGCCCTGGAAGCAGTACTTC
TRBD2	TRBV11-3	.	TRBJ2-1	CASSSRSIAGDNEQFF	TGTGCCAGCAGCTCCCGGAGTATAGCGGGAGACAATGAGCAGTTCTTC
.	TRBV7-2	.	TRBJ1-1	CASSLRGQNTEAFF	TGTGCCAGCAGTCTACGGGGGCAGAACACTGAAGCTTTCTTT
TRBD2	TRBV5-3	.	TRBJ2-1	CARSVPVGTSSNNEQFF	TGTGCCAGAAGCGTGCCGGTCGGGACTAGCAGCAACAATGAGCAGTTCTTC
TRBD1	TRBV11-2	.	TRBJ2-1	CASSLDINRGSYNEQFF	TGTGCCAGCAGCTTAGATATTAACAGGGGATCCTACAATGAGCAGTTCTTC
.	TRBV7-9	once	TRBJ1-2	CASSLEGNGYTF	TGTGCCAGCAGCTTAGAAGGGAATGGCTACACCTTC
.	TRBV5-5	.	TRBJ1-5	CASSLARGAREGQPQHF	TGTGCCAGCAGCTTGGCGCGGGGGGCAAGGGAAGGTCAGCCCCAGCATTTT
TRBD2	TRBV9	.	TRBJ2-1	CASSVFHGASGRAGGEQFF	TGTGCCAGCAGCGTTTTTCACGGGGCTAGCGGGAGGGCCGGGGGTGAGCAGTTCTTC
TRBD1	TRBV4-2	.	TRBJ1-1	CASSLRSGGTEAFF	TGTGCCAGCAGCCTGCGGTCAGGGGGGACTGAAGCTTTCTTT
.	TRBV5-6	few	TRBJ2-7	CASSLPQGTQYF	TGTGCCAGCAGCTTACCCCAGGGGACGCAGTACTTC
.	TRBV6-5	.	TRBJ2-1	CASKKGLSYNEQFF	TGTGCCAGCAAAAAGGGACTCTCCTACAATGAGCAGTTCTTC
TRBD1	TRBV2	.	TRBJ2-7	CASSTQGAIYEQYF	TGTGCCAGCAGTACTCAGGGGGCCATATACGAGCAGTACTTC
TRBD1	TRBV2	.	TRBJ2-2	CASSGTGGQNTGELFF	TGTGCCAGCAGTGGCACAGGGGGCCAGAACACCGGGGAGCTGTTTTTT
.	TRBV6-5	.	TRBJ2-7	CASSSSWSSARYEQYF	TGTGCCAGCAGTTCCTCCTGGTCGAGCGCTAGGTACGAGCAGTACTTC